This TCR beta chain stems from a study of shared T cell receptors in the human thymus. The trim removed 6 bases at V and 5 bases at J, leaving 10 bases unmatched. CDR3 size: 14 residues. Germline CDR1 and CDR2: MNHEY and SMNVEV (reference sequence). Here immunoSEQ multiplex PCR was the method, and the copy in TCRdb shows in-frame clones only, minus some. The data show 640,000 or so clones, with over 75% seen just once and roughly 0.0094% held by the top ten. The sample also formed part of further work on human thymus T cells. From that paper: The thymus was resected at corrective cardiac surgery.

The rearrangement links TRBV27 to TRBJ2-7; TRBD1 matches at 7 bases. This sequence originates from a boy younger than two with a congenital heart defect. Sequencing used thymocytes. CDR3 loop: CASSLRTGVNEQYF. The DNA of the CDR3 is TGTGCCAGCAGCCTACGGACAGGCGTAAACGAGCAGTACTTC.